This T cell receptor beta chain was identified during a study of graft-versus-host responses after intestinal transplantation (dated by TCRdb to about 2021). Broadly, across the study: Multivisceral, liver-intestinal, or isolated intestinal transplants were received by the recipients. Every recipient was given anti-thymocyte globulin induction, followed by 2 to 4 years of maintenance tacrolimus and steroids. Bulk TCR-beta CDR3 sequencing was used to track graft-versus-host and host-versus-graft alloreactive T cell clones in the graft, circulation and bone marrow after intestinal transplantation. To identify alloreactive clones, pre-transplant mixed lymphocyte reaction products were sequenced and then compared with unstimulated pre-transplant donor and recipient T cells. The cohort enrolled about two dozen intestinal transplant recipients, one of whom was a retransplant, and 3 patients without pretransplant specimens were excluded. A peak of at least 4% donor T cells among recipient peripheral blood mononuclear cells was the definition used for donor T cell macrochimerism. Samples from three later patients were sequenced in-house on an Illumina MiSeq with MiXCR processing rather than by the commercial service.

To note about this clone: There is no known antigen for this receptor. Base-call qualities are not available, and no considerably larger clone is one nucleotide away.

Reading the label with the study, this specimen's time point is: cells obtained before transplantation from donor or recipient. CD3+CD4+ and CD3+CD8+ populations were FACS-sorted from unstimulated pre-transplant donor and recipient cells taken from spleen or lymph nodes. On the study overall, not on this receptor specifically: High GvH to HvG T cell clonal ratios were observed in the allografts of patients with donor T cell macrochimerism. GvH clones were detected in recipient bone marrow, and some of these GvH clones were observed earlier in ileal mucosa or blood, consistent with an intestinal mucosal origin. Peak levels of circulating GvH clones were associated with declines in HvG clones early after transplant. The relatively low number and heterogeneity of intestinal transplant patients limited the conclusions.

Receptor amplification or capture employed the immunoSEQ multiplex PCR assay. In most patients, genomic DNA was isolated using the Qiagen DNeasy Blood and Tissue Kit and sent frozen to Adaptive Biotechnologies for TCR sequencing. For most patients, genomic DNA was subjected to high-throughput TCR-beta CDR3 sequencing by Adaptive Biotechnologies. The study's processing was this. Adaptive's ImmunoSEQ software was the source of the TCR sequencing data for 18 patients, while three other patients were processed with MiXCR and VDJtools. To correct CD4 versus CD8 sorting errors, sequences present in both subsets at a frequency ratio below 5:1 were removed. CDR3 nucleotide sequences shared between donor and recipient were removed because the origin of such sequences could not be assigned. To be classed as alloreactive, a clone needed at least 2-fold expansion over unstimulated cells and a minimum CFSE-low frequency of 0.002% (template counts) or 0.001% (read counts). Clones detected in sequenced pre-transplant spleen, lymph node, or MLR CFSE-low populations of the donor or recipient were defined as mappable. The cumulative frequency of alloreactive clones was calculated as a percentage of all sequences, weighted by copy number. Imported from immuneACCESS, the table was reduced by TCRdb to in-frame sequences with V and J called. These copies leave out some clones; in studies compared against another copy, an unresolved V gene accounts for under half, and the cause of the remainder is not known. Clone size and the V and J calls come from that table; the DNA yielded D and trimming. Counted in this sample were 90,000 to 95,000 clones; 90% to 95% of them appeared once. The top ten clones comprise roughly 6% of the sample.

The sequencing used unstimulated CD8+ T cells sorted from spleen or lymph node cells, collected before intestinal transplant. The TCR originated in a human donor who received an intestinal transplant.

The CDR3 sequence is CASSLTVDSVAPDTQYF. The nucleotide sequence reads TGTGCCAGCAGCTTAACGGTGGACTCGGTGGCCCCAGATACGCAGTATTTT. The receptor chain draws on TRBV7-3 and TRBJ2-3; the D gene is possibly TRBD2, with 5 bases matching. The CDR3 holds 17 amino acids from the cysteine to the phenylalanine. Only the CDR3 region is kept as DNA, spanning 51 bases read in frame from base 1. V is shortened by 0 bases, J by 4 bases, and the region joining them spans 17 bases. From the germline V gene, CDR1 is SGHTA and CDR2 is FQGTGA.